The 7 T cell receptor beta chains reported below all come from one sample, sequenced in a study of shared clonotypes between healthy human individuals. Measured with immunoSEQ multiplex PCR; TCRdb has only the in-frame clones, and not every one. The table includes 2 million to 3 million clones, 93% detected once. Material for sequencing was naive CD4+ T cells from PBMCs. As for subset: CD45RA+ positively selected. All receptors come from a man between 18 and 35 years old in good health. Some clones in this sample may be carry-over from other donors' samples.

The chain uses TRBV28 and TRBJ2-7; TRBD1 is a possible D gene (6 bases). Germline lookup yields CDR1 MDHEN and CDR2 SYDVKM. This CDR3 is 13 amino acids long. V lost 10 bases to trimming and J lost 0 bases, with 13 bases between them. CDR3 sequence: CATLRQASYEQYF. CDR3 bases: TGTGCCACCCTCCGACAGGCCTCCTACGAGCAGTACTTC.

V is TRBV7-2 and J is TRBJ2-7, with TRBD1 matching over 9 bases. The CDR3 is 16 residues long. Germline CDR1 and CDR2: SGHTA and FQGNSA. V lost 3 bases, J lost 0 bases, and 6 bases stayed unmatched. The CDR3 spells CASSFPTGGSSYEQYF. CDR3 sequence (DNA): TGTGCCAGCAGCTTCCCGACAGGGGGAAGCTCCTACGAGCAGTACTTC. Full variable domain (outside the CDR3, taken from reference TRBV7-2 and TRBJ2-7): GAGVSQSPSNKVTEKGKDVELRCDPISGHTALYWYRQSLGQGLEFLIYFQGNSAPDKSGLPSDRFSAERTGGSVSTLTIQRTQQEDSAVYLCASSFPTGGSSYEQYFGPGTRLTVT.

The chain uses TRBV5-1 and TRBJ2-1; 7 bases match TRBD2. The germline V gene encodes CDR1 SGHRS and CDR2 YFSETQ. The V gene end was trimmed by 0 bases and the J gene end by 5 bases; junction bases not matched to a gene: 8. This CDR3 has 16 amino acids. This CDR3 is CASSLVVTSYDNEQFF. For the CDR3, the DNA is TGCGCCAGCAGCTTGGTGGTGACTAGCTACGACAATGAGCAGTTCTTC.

The table lists this clone with a count of one. The chain recombines TRBV11-2 with TRBJ2-1, with 7 bases matching TRBD2. V gave up 4 bases and J gave up 2 bases; unmatched junction bases: 2. Germline V lookup: CDR1 SGHAT, CDR2 FQNNGV. The CDR3 runs 14 residues. CDR3 amino acids: CASSSREAYNEQFF. In DNA form, the CDR3 reads TGTGCCAGCAGCTCCCGGGAGGCCTACAATGAGCAGTTCTTC.

The J gene is TRBJ2-7, the V gene TRBV28, with 14 bases that match TRBD2. J gave up 6 bases and V 6 bases, and 10 bases lay outside the gene matches. The CDR3 runs 16 residues. Germline-derived CDR1 and CDR2 are MDHEN and SYDVKM. The CDR3 protein is CASSSKPGLAGVEQYF. As DNA, the CDR3 is TGTGCCAGCAGCTCAAAACCGGGACTAGCGGGAGTCGAGCAGTACTTC.

As DNA, the CDR3 is TGTGCCAGCAGGTACAACAAGCGGGAGATGAGCAATGAGCAGTTCTTC. This codes for CASRYNKREMSNEQFF. The chain joins TRBV6-5 to TRBJ2-1; 8 bases align to TRBD2. Trimming at V came to 6 bases and at J to 6 bases, leaving 13 bases not matched to a gene. The germline gives CDR1 MNHEY, CDR2 SVGAGI. The CDR3 has 16 residues.

This clone occurred once. The chain uses TRBV7-3 and TRBJ2-7, with 7 bases matching TRBD1. The V gene end was trimmed by 3 bases and the J gene end by 3 bases; junction bases not matched to a gene: 2. CDR1 is SGHTA and CDR2 is FQGTGA in the germline V gene. CDR3 size: 13 residues. CDR3 in amino acids: CASSFRDSYEQYF. The CDR3 nucleotides read TGTGCCAGCAGCTTCCGGGACAGCTACGAGCAGTACTTC.